The rows below give T cell receptor beta chains drawn from one sample of a study of blood T cell repertoires in COVID-19. Sequencing was performed with immunoSEQ multiplex PCR; in TCRdb, only in-frame clones are kept and a portion is missing. The sample has about 150,000 clones, around 80% seen once; the top ten hold just over 9.5%. The sample comprised peripheral blood. The receptors originated from a woman between 45 and 65 years old with acute or convalescent COVID-19. The CDR3 runs from the conserved cysteine through the conserved F or W. D genes are given only for firm matches. Rows may omit the clone size; those that give it use once, few, many or a size class.

>TRBV6-2/TRBV6-3|once|.|TRBJ1-5
TGTGCCAGCAGTTACCCGTGGCACCAACAGCCCCAGCATTTT
CASSYPWHQQPQHF
>TRBV19|.|.|TRBJ2-1
TGTGCCAGTAGTCAGGGACTGTATGTAAACAATGAGCAGTTCTTC
CASSQGLYVNNEQFF
>TRBV6-4|few|.|TRBJ1-4
TGTGCCAGCAGTGACCCCCCCTACGAAAAACTGTTTTTT
CASSDPPYEKLFF
>TRBV29-1|few|.|TRBJ1-1
TGCAGCGGCACTACAGGGACGGACACTGAAGCTTTCTTT
CSGTTGTDTEAFF
>TRBV2|.|TRBD1|TRBJ1-1
TGTGCCAGCAGTGACGACAGGGAGACTGAAGCTTTCTTT
CASSDDRETEAFF
>TRBV5-1|.|TRBD1|TRBJ2-1
TGCGCCAGCAGCTTGGAGGGACAGGGGACCTCCAATGAGCAGTTCTTC
CASSLEGQGTSNEQFF
>TRBV7-2|.|.|TRBJ1-6
TGTGCCAGCAGCTTACAGCCGGGAGGAGGAAATTCACCCCTCCACTTT
CASSLQPGGGNSPLHF
>TRBV6-5|.|TRBD1|TRBJ2-7
TGTGCCAGCCGGTTGCGGCAGGGGGCGCTTGAGCAGTACTTC
CASRLRQGALEQYF
>TRBV4-3|.|.|TRBJ1-1
TGCGCCAGCAGCCAAGGGGGCACCTCGAACACTGAAGCTTTCTTT
CASSQGGTSNTEAFF
>TRBV2|.|TRBD2|TRBJ2-7
TGTGCCAGCAGTGTTCTCCAGGGACTAGCGGACTTC
CASSVLQGLADF
>TRBV6-5|.|.|TRBJ1-1
TGTGCCAGCCAGCAAGGGGCCAACGCTGAAGCTTTCTTT
CASQQGANAEAFF
>TRBV4-2|.|TRBD1|TRBJ1-4
TGTGCCAGCAGCCCCCAGACAGGGCCGACTAATGAAAAACTGTTTTTT
CASSPQTGPTNEKLFF
>TRBV2|once|TRBD1|TRBJ1-6
TGTGCCAGCAGCGCTCTCGGACAGGATAATTCACCCCTCCACTTT
CASSALGQDNSPLHF
>TRBV2|.|.|TRBJ2-4
TGTGCCAGTATGGGCCAAACCCTAGCCAAAAACATTCAGTACTTC
CASMGQTLAKNIQYF
>TRBV3-1/TRBV3-2|.|TRBD2|TRBJ2-2
TGTGCCAGCAGCCAAGGTACTAGCGGTAACACCGGGGAGCTGTTTTTT
CASSQGTSGNTGELFF
>TRBV7-9|once|.|TRBJ2-3
TGTGCCAGCAGCTTATTACTAACCCCAGATACGCAGTATTTT
CASSLLLTPDTQYF
>TRBV7-3|.|TRBD1|TRBJ1-4
TGTGCCAGCAGCCGAGGGGACAGGGATAATGAAAAACTGTTTTTT
CASSRGDRDNEKLFF
>TRBV28|once|TRBD1|TRBJ1-1
TGTGCCAGCAGGCCCAGGGGGCCCGCGGGGGCTTTCTTT
CASRPRGPAGAFF
>TRBV5-6|.|.|TRBJ2-2
TGTGCCAGCAGCTTCAGGGTCGGATTAAGCACCGGGGAGCTGTTTTTT
CASSFRVGLSTGELFF
>TRBV19|.|.|TRBJ2-3
TGTGCCAGTAGTATATCAGGGGCCTTTGGCACAGATACGCAGTATTTT
CASSISGAFGTDTQYF
>TRBV6-2/TRBV6-3|.|TRBD2|TRBJ2-7
TGTGCCAGCAGTTACGGGGGGACTAGCGGGAGGGCCAACCTCTACGAGCAGTACTTC
CASSYGGTSGRANLYEQYF